One and the same sample provided the 32 T cell receptor beta chains below, sequenced in a study of beta chain features in type 1 diabetes. cDNA synthesis used the whole RNA isolate, giving expressed TCRB sequences. Generated by immunoSEQ multiplex PCR, the TCRdb table keeps only in-frame clones and is missing some. The data show 250,000 to 400,000 clones, roughly 15% seen once. Sequencing input: central memory CD4+ T cells from blood. Source of these receptors: a man aged 25-40 years in good health.

As for this clone: One junction end disagrees with the germline gene, perhaps due to a read error. The CDR3 is CASSVAGADGNEQFF. In DNA form, the CDR3 reads TGTGCTAGCAGCGTAGCGGGAGCCGACGGCAATGAGCAGTTCTTC. The chain recombines TRBV7-7 with TRBJ2-1, with 9 nucleotides matching TRBD2. The germline V gene has CDR1 SSHAT and CDR2 FNYEAQ (reference sequence). CDR3 length: 15 amino acids. Supplemented by reference TRBV7-7 and TRBJ2-1, the full variable domain reads GAGVSQSPRYKVTKRGQDVTLRCDPISSHATLYWYQQALGQGPEFLTYFNYEAQPDKSGLPSDRFSAERPEGSISTLTIQRTEQRDSAMYRCASSVAGADGNEQFFGPGTRLTVL.

The genes are TRBV29-1 and TRBJ1-5; unclear D gene. Germline CDR1 reads SQVTM; CDR2 reads ANQGSEA. The ends were cut back, 1 base at V and 6 bases at J, with 10 bases in the middle. The length of the CDR3 is 13 residues. CDR3 DNA: TGCAGCGTTGAAGCTGGAAGAGGTCAGCCCCAGCATTTT. Translated: CSVEAGRGQPQHF.

The sample holds a few counts of this clone. This chain connects TRBV6-6 to TRBJ1-6; TRBD1 might be the D (5 bases). The CDR3 sequence is 13 residues long. Germline CDR1 reads MNHNY; CDR2 reads SVGAGI (reference sequence). V was pared by 2 bases and J by 8 bases, with 7 bases between. CDR3 nucleotide sequence: TGTGCCAGCAGTTACGGCAGGGATTCACCCCTCCACTTT. It is translated as CASSYGRDSPLHF.

J is TRBJ2-3 and V is TRBV4-2; TRBD2 matches 14 bases. V lost 8 bases, J lost 3 bases, and 13 bases stayed unmatched. The CDR3 sequence is 18 residues long. Germline values: CDR1 LGHNA, CDR2 YNFKEQ. For the CDR3, the DNA is TGTGCCAGCGTCCCTGGACTAGCGGGAGGTGGCAGGACAGATACGCAGTATTTT. It is translated as CASVPGLAGGGRTDTQYF.

In its sample, this clone was seen a few times. The gene calls are TRBV7-3 and TRBJ2-6; no clear D. The CDR3 has 15 amino acids. Per germline, CDR1 SGHTA and CDR2 FQGTGA. V lost 4 bases, J lost 0 bases, and 7 bases lay in between. The CDR3 spells CASSSQSSGANVLTF. CDR3 nucleotides: TGTGCCAGCAGCTCCCAGAGCTCTGGGGCCAACGTCCTGACTTTC.

There are a few counts of this clone. The chain links TRBV5-1 to TRBJ2-6; D may correspond to TRBD1 or TRBD2 (5 bases each). V was cut by 3 bases and J by 0 bases, with 19 bases left in between. The CDR3 runs to 19 residues. Germline CDR1 is SGHRS and CDR2 is YFSETQ. The chain's CDR3 is CASSSILSGALSGANVLTF. The CDR3 nucleotides read TGCGCCAGCAGCTCCATACTTTCCGGGGCCCTCTCTGGGGCCAACGTCCTGACTTTC.

The chain recombines TRBV5-1 with TRBJ2-7; 8 bases map to TRBD2. V gave up 4 bases and J gave up 3 bases; unmatched junction bases: 9. Germline CDR1 SGHRS, CDR2 YFSETQ. This CDR3 has 15 residues. The CDR3 sequence is CASSPRPGTSYEQYF. The CDR3 DNA follows: TGCGCCAGCAGCCCCCGCCCGGGGACTAGCTACGAGCAGTACTTC.

This clone has more than one count but fewer than ten. The chain uses TRBV4-3 and TRBJ1-1, with D possibly TRBD1 on 5 matching bases. Looked up from germline, CDR1 is LGHNA and CDR2 is YSLEER. V was shortened by 1 base and J by 1 base, with 7 bases between the two germline ends. This CDR3 is built from 14 residues. For the CDR3, the DNA is TGCGCCAGCAGCCAAGCGACAGCGAACACTGAAGCTTTCTTT. Its translation is CASSQATANTEAFF.

This clone came up a few times. The chain joins TRBV27 to TRBJ2-1; D unclear. Germline loops: CDR1 MNHEY, CDR2 SMNVEV (reference sequence). This CDR3 spans 15 amino acids. V dropped 3 bases and J dropped 6 bases, with 15 bases sitting between them. The CDR3 coding sequence is TGTGCCAGCAGTTTCCGTGGCAGAGCGATCAATGAGCAGTTCTTC. Its translation: CASSFRGRAINEQFF.

The sample holds a few counts of this clone. This chain connects TRBV11-2 to TRBJ2-3, with D unclear. CDR1 and CDR2 from the germline V gene are SGHAT and FQNNGV. Trimming cost V 8 bases and J 2 bases, with 20 bases left between them. The CDR3 consists of 16 residues. This chain's CDR3 is CASGTTTFGNTDTQYF. In nucleotides, the CDR3 is TGTGCCAGCGGAACTACTACGTTCGGTAACACAGATACGCAGTATTTT.

The chain employs TRBV6-1 and TRBJ2-2; D is undetermined. The V gene lost 8 bases and the J gene lost 3 bases, with 10 bases spanning the gap. In germline, CDR1 is MNHNS, CDR2 SASEGT. The CDR3 has 13 residues. In DNA, the CDR3 is TGTGCCAGCTCACTGGGCTACACCGGGGAGCTGTTTTTT. It is translated as CASSLGYTGELFF.

This clone was found a few times. The chain carries TRBV30 and TRBJ2-1; tentative D call: TRBD2 (6 bases). This CDR3 is built from 14 residues. Germline V lookup: CDR1 GTSNPN, CDR2 SVGIG (reference sequence). Deletions cut 2 bases from V and 5 bases from J, with 13 bases between. The CDR3 DNA reads TGTGCCTGGAGTCCGGGACTCCCTAACAATGAGCAGTTCTTC. Protein: CAWSPGLPNNEQFF.

This clone was seen a handful of times. The genes are TRBV14 and TRBJ2-5, with no clear D. The CDR3 extends over 14 amino acids. V was shortened by 3 bases and J by 5 bases, with 13 bases between the two germline ends. Germline CDR1 SGHDN, CDR2 FVKESK. The CDR3 bases are TGTGCCAGCAGCCATTCGCTGATGAGGGAGACCCAGTACTTC. Translating it yields CASSHSLMRETQYF.

Worth noting for this clone: Other DNA sequences in this specimen translate into the identical CDR3. The chain joins TRBV7-6 to TRBJ1-5; D is unresolved. The CDR3 spans 14 residues. The V and J ends lost 0 bases and 4 bases respectively, with 7 bases between them. CDR1 and CDR2 (germline): SGHVS, FNYEAQ. The chain's CDR3 is CASSLAGGNQPQHF. CDR3 nucleotides: TGTGCCAGCAGCTTAGCGGGAGGGAATCAGCCCCAGCATTTT.

The chain employs TRBV7-2 and TRBJ1-1; the D gene is possibly TRBD1 (6 bases). Germline V gene data show CDR1 as SGHTA and CDR2 as FQGNSA. The CDR3 totals 15 residues. The ends were cut back, 2 bases at V and 1 base at J, with 11 bases in the middle. The CDR3 nucleotides are TGTGCCAGCAGCTTAATGGGGACAACGAACACTGAAGCTTTCTTT. This encodes CASSLMGTTNTEAFF.

This clone was picked up a small number of times. The chain carries TRBV6-5 and TRBJ2-1; weak D call: TRBD1 (6 bases). Trimming took off 2 bases at V and 0 bases at J, with 11 bases between the two ends. The CDR3 is made up of 16 amino acids. In germline, CDR1 is MNHEY, CDR2 SVGAGI. The CDR3 DNA reads as TGTGCCAGCAGTTACCGCGCAGGGGCCTCCTACAATGAGCAGTTCTTC. This encodes CASSYRAGASYNEQFF.

The chain uses TRBV4-2 and TRBJ2-2, with 12 bases aligning to TRBD2. The germline V gene encodes CDR1 LGHNA and CDR2 YNFKEQ. This CDR3 is built from 16 residues. V shed 2 bases, J shed 5 bases, and the junction held 3 bases outside the gene matches. The CDR3 loop reads CASSQPGTSGTGELFF. The CDR3 DNA reads TGTGCCAGCAGCCAACCCGGGACTAGCGGGACCGGGGAGCTGTTTTTT.

This clone was seen more than once but under ten times. J is TRBJ2-2 and V is TRBV4-3; D might be TRBD2 (6 bases). V lost 0 bases and J 0 bases, leaving 14 bases between the germline ends. Germline V gene data show CDR1 as LGHNA and CDR2 as YSLEER. The CDR3 is 18 residues long. In DNA form, the CDR3 reads TGCGCCAGCAGCCAAGATTTGGTAGGCGGGGCGAACACCGGGGAGCTGTTTTTT. Protein: CASSQDLVGGANTGELFF.

At least ten counts were recorded for this clone. The rearrangement uses TRBV18 and TRBJ1-5; D remains ambiguous. The CDR3 consists of 13 residues. Per germline, CDR1 KGHSH and CDR2 LQKENI. V shed 5 bases and J shed 5 bases, with 10 bases lying between them. The CDR3 bases are TGTGCCAGCTCAGCGGACTGGGATCAGCCCCAGCATTTT. It encodes CASSADWDQPQHF. The entire variable domain, with the rest obtained from reference TRBV18 and TRBJ1-5, is as follows: NAGVMQNPRHLVRRRGQEARLRCSPMKGHSHVYWYRQLPEEGLKFMVYLQKENIIDESGMPKERFSAEFPKEGPSILRIQQVVRGDSAAYFCASSADWDQPQHFGDGTRLSIL.

V usage is TRBV7-9 and J usage is TRBJ2-7; 9 bases fit TRBD2. The CDR3 has 15 amino acids. V shed 5 bases and J 4 bases; nucleotides not matched to a gene: 9. CDR1 is SEHNR and CDR2 is FQNEAQ in the germline V gene (reference sequence). As DNA, the CDR3 is TGTGCCAGCAGCCTATCCCATAGCGGGAGTTACGAGCAGTACGTC. Encoded protein: CASSLSHSGSYEQYV.

In this sample, this clone turned up a few times. This sequence joins TRBV10-3 and TRBJ2-3; 8 nucleotides line up with TRBD2. V shed 6 bases and J 2 bases; nucleotides not matched to a gene: 4. CDR3 length: 14 residues. CDR1 is ENHRY, CDR2 SYGVKD, per germline. The CDR3 spells CAIRRTSHTDTQYF. Here the CDR3 DNA reads TGTGCCATCAGACGGACTAGCCACACAGATACGCAGTATTTT.

The chain has TRBV6-1 and TRBJ2-1, with TRBD1 matching 11 bases. V dropped 6 bases and J dropped 5; count of bases not matched to a gene: 0. Germline-derived CDR1 and CDR2 are MNHNS and SASEGT. The CDR3 has 13 residues. The CDR3 region is CASRGQGDNEQFF. The CDR3 DNA sequence: TGTGCCAGCAGGGGACAGGGGGACAATGAGCAGTTCTTC.

This clone was counted between two and nine times. The chain recombines TRBV9 with TRBJ1-1; 11 nucleotides agree with TRBD1. V lost 3 bases, J lost 6 bases, and 10 bases stayed unmatched. The CDR3 spans 16 residues. Per the germline V gene, CDR1 is SGDLS and CDR2 is YYNGEE. CDR3 sequence: CASSGGTGGQIAEAFF. The CDR3 coding sequence is TGTGCCAGCAGCGGAGGGACAGGGGGGCAAATCGCTGAAGCTTTCTTT.

The V gene is TRBV5-6, the J gene TRBJ1-6; perhaps TRBD1 as D (6 bases). Trimming pared 1 base from V and 7 bases from J, leaving 15 bases between. Germline V gene sequence: CDR1 SGHDT, CDR2 YYEEEE. This CDR3 spans 16 amino acids. The CDR3 is CASSLFLTGLNSPLHF. The CDR3 DNA reads as TGTGCCAGCAGCTTGTTCTTGACAGGTTTGAATTCACCCCTCCACTTT.

The DNA of the CDR3 is TGTGCCAGCTCGCGGGACACACAAGAGACCCAGTACTTC. Protein sequence: CASSRDTQETQYF. The chain is built from TRBV18 and TRBJ2-5, with D perhaps assigned TRBD1 or TRBD2 (6 bases each). Germline values: CDR1 KGHSH, CDR2 LQKENI. Trimming took 6 bases from V and 2 from J, leaving 10 bases between them. CDR3 length equals 13 residues.

V gene TRBV7-2 combines with J gene TRBJ1-1; 7 bases agree with TRBD1. Germline V gene lookup returns CDR1 SGHTA and CDR2 FQGNSA. With 5 bases clipped from V and 4 bases from J, the junction kept 7 bases outside the gene matches. This CDR3 has 14 amino acids. The CDR3 spells CASSPGTVGTEAFF. The CDR3 DNA reads TGTGCCAGCAGCCCCGGGACAGTTGGCACTGAAGCTTTCTTT.

This clone was found a few times. V is TRBV7-2 and J is TRBJ2-5; TRBD2 matches at 10 bases. The CDR3 covers 17 residues. V lost 4 bases and J lost 1; bases outside the gene matches: 9. The germline V gene encodes CDR1 SGHTA and CDR2 FQGNSA. As DNA, the CDR3 is TGTGCCAGCAGCTCAAGGGGACTAGCGTTTTCCCAAGAGACCCAGTACTTC. Amino acids: CASSSRGLAFSQETQYF.

The chain has TRBV11-2 and TRBJ2-1; TRBD2 aligns across 13 bases. This CDR3 has 15 residues. Germline values: CDR1 SGHAT, CDR2 FQNNGV. After removal of 4 bases from V and 7 bases from J, the junction contained 4 bases not matched to a gene. The CDR3 loop is CASSWLTSGGNEQFF. In nucleotides, the CDR3 is TGTGCCAGCAGCTGGTTGACTAGCGGGGGGAATGAGCAGTTCTTC.

The V and J genes are TRBV7-8 and TRBJ1-5, with D hard to call. Germline assignment: CDR1 SGHVS and CDR2 FQNEAQ. The CDR3 is made up of 17 amino acids. V was shortened by 5 bases and J by 3 bases, with 20 bases between the two germline ends. DNA for the CDR3: TGTGCCAGCAGCGAAAAGTCCGGGCCCCAGACCAATCAGCCCCAGCATTTT. Translating gives CASSEKSGPQTNQPQHF.

This clone was seen only a few times. The CDR3 coding sequence is TGTGCCATCAGTGAGACGACAGGGGCCTACTATGGCTACACCTTC. Amino acids: CAISETTGAYYGYTF. This chain uses TRBV10-3 with TRBJ1-2, with TRBD1 matching 8 bases. CDR3 size: 15 residues. Germline V gives CDR1 ENHRY, CDR2 SYGVKD. V dropped 2 bases and J dropped 3; count of bases not matched to a gene: 5.

The J gene is TRBJ1-5, the V gene TRBV27; D perhaps matches TRBD1 (6 bases). Trimming cost V 5 bases and J 4 bases, with 15 bases left between them. This CDR3 comprises 15 residues. CDR1 is MNHEY, CDR2 SMNVEV, per germline (reference sequence). The CDR3 DNA reads as TGTGCCAGCAGTCTAAACAGGGAAGCAAATCAGCCCCAGCATTTT. Its protein is CASSLNREANQPQHF.

The V gene is TRBV10-3, the J gene TRBJ2-1, with 9 bases matching TRBD2. CDR3 length: 14 amino acids. Per germline, CDR1 ENHRY and CDR2 SYGVKD. V trimming: 7 bases; J trimming: 3 bases; junction bases outside the gene matches: 4. CDR3 in amino acids: CAITAGGDYNEQFF. Here the CDR3 DNA reads TGTGCCATCACGGCGGGGGGGGACTACAATGAGCAGTTCTTC.